This entry lists 29 T cell receptor beta chains sequenced from one sample in a study of shared clonotypes between healthy human individuals. Measured with immunoSEQ multiplex PCR; TCRdb has only the in-frame clones, and not every one. The repertoire holds more than 1.2 million clones, with 98% as singletons. The sample comprised naive CD4+ T cells sorted from blood. Subset described: CD45RA+ positively selected. The receptor set was obtained from a man aged 25-40 years in good health.

This sequence joins TRBV5-6 and TRBJ2-1; D uncertain. The length of the CDR3 is 11 residues. Germline V gene lookup returns CDR1 SGHDT and CDR2 YYEEEE. Trimming took 2 bases from V and 10 from J, leaving 7 bases between them. The CDR3 DNA sequence: TGTGCCAGCAGCTTCCGGTCGGAGCAGTTCTTC. It codes for CASSFRSEQFF.

The chain couples TRBV5-5 to TRBJ1-2; tentatively, D is TRBD1 (5 bases). Trimming took 4 bases from V and 0 from J, leaving 19 bases between them. Per the germline V gene, CDR1 is SGHKS and CDR2 is YYEKEE (reference sequence). This CDR3 is built from 17 residues. CDR3 region: CASSLPDSLIPNYGYTF. CDR3 DNA: TGTGCCAGCAGCCTCCCAGACAGCCTAATCCCTAACTATGGCTACACCTTC.

The gene calls are TRBV18 and TRBJ1-1, with D perhaps matching TRBD1 (6 bases). Germline CDR1 is KGHSH and CDR2 is LQKENI. The V gene lost 6 bases and the J gene lost 2 bases, with 13 bases spanning the gap. This CDR3 contains 14 residues. CDR3 nucleotide sequence: TGTGCCAGCTCTTCTAGACAGGCAAACACTGAAGCTTTCTTT. Translation gives CASSSRQANTEAFF.

The chain uses TRBV28 and TRBJ1-2; 7 positions match TRBD1. The germline V gene encodes CDR1 MDHEN and CDR2 SYDVKM. The CDR3 totals 13 residues. V trimming: 6 bases; J trimming: 3 bases; junction bases outside the gene matches: 4. The CDR3 nucleotides read TGTGCCAGCAGACAGGGGACTGACTATGGCTACACCTTC. Its translation is CASRQGTDYGYTF.

The rearrangement uses TRBV13 and TRBJ2-3; D unclear. The V gene lost 5 bases and the J gene lost 7 bases, with 16 bases spanning the gap. This CDR3 contains 14 residues. CDR1 is PRHDT, CDR2 FYEKMQ, per germline (reference sequence). In DNA, the CDR3 is TGTGCCAGCAGCCGATTAGCAGCCGCGAATACGCAGTATTTT. Translated: CASSRLAAANTQYF.

In this sample, this clone turned up once. The chain recombines TRBV29-1 with TRBJ2-7; D possibly corresponds to TRBD2 (6 bases). CDR1 is SQVTM and CDR2 is ANQGSEA in the germline V gene. The V end was cut by 7 bases, the J end by 7 bases, with 23 bases between. This CDR3 region has 14 residues. CDR3 residues: CSALLGGQFGEQYF. In nucleotides, the CDR3 is TGCAGCGCTCTTCTGGGGGGTCAGTTTGGGGAGCAGTACTTC.

This clone was seen once. The rearrangement links TRBV21-1 to TRBJ2-5; the table's D call, TRBD1, was not checked against the DNA. TRBV21-1 is a listed pseudogene. The CDR3 extends over 15 amino acids. This CDR3 reads CASSKVIHPQETQYF. CDR3 bases: TGTGCCAGCAGCAAAGTGATACACCCTCAAGAGACCCAGTACTTC.

Concerning this clone: In the same sample, other DNA sequences code for this CDR3. The CDR3 nucleotides read TGTGCCAGCAGTTTATCGAGAGGCTACGAGCAGTACTTC. It yields the protein CASSLSRGYEQYF. The gene calls are TRBV27 and TRBJ2-7; D is uncertain. This CDR3 comprises 13 residues. Looked up from germline, CDR1 is MNHEY and CDR2 is SMNVEV (reference sequence). Trimming removed 0 bases from V and 3 bases from J, with 6 bases in between.

V usage is TRBV5-1 and J usage is TRBJ2-1; D may be TRBD2 (6 bases). Trimming took off 0 bases at V and 7 bases at J, with 11 bases between the two ends. Looked up from germline, CDR1 is SGHRS and CDR2 is YFSETQ. CDR3 length: 14 amino acids. CDR3 bases: TGCGCCAGCAGCTTGGCGGGACTCCTTAATGAGCAGTTCTTC. It encodes CASSLAGLLNEQFF. The full variable domain, in which reference TRBV5-1 and TRBJ2-1 provide the parts outside the CDR3, is KAGVTQTPRYLIKTRGQQVTLSCSPISGHRSVSWYQQTPGQGLQFLFEYFSETQRNKGNFPGRFSGRQFSNSRSEMNVSTLELGDSALYLCASSLAGLLNEQFFGPGTRLTVL.

The chain is built from TRBV28 and TRBJ2-2; D gene unclear. CDR3 length equals 16 residues. Germline loops: CDR1 MDHEN, CDR2 SYDVKM. V was clipped by 6 bases and J by 0 bases, with 14 bases between them. CDR3 in DNA: TGTGCCAGCAGCTTACCCCGTGGAGCGAACACCGGGGAGCTGTTTTTT. Encoded protein: CASSLPRGANTGELFF.

This clone was counted a single time. Other DNA variants within this sample encode the same CDR3. The chain links TRBV7-8 to TRBJ2-7; 15 nucleotides match TRBD2. The CDR3 contains 15 residues. Germline V gene sequence: CDR1 SGHVS, CDR2 FQNEAQ. V lost 5 bases to trimming and J lost 3 bases; unmatched junction nucleotides: 2. DNA of the CDR3: TGTGCCAGCAGCCTGGGACTAGCGGGAGGCTACGAGCAGTACTTC. As protein: CASSLGLAGGYEQYF.

The rearrangement joins TRBV5-1 to TRBJ2-3, with D perhaps TRBD1 (6 bases). The CDR3 is 13 residues long. V gave up 4 bases and J gave up 5 bases, with 11 bases separating them. Germline V CDR1 and CDR2: SGHRS, YFSETQ. Here the CDR3 DNA reads TGCGCCAGCAGCCTACAGGGCGGAGATACGCAGTATTTT. Translated, it gives CASSLQGGDTQYF.

The chain joins TRBV27 to TRBJ2-5, with D possibly TRBD2 on 5 matching bases. The germline V gene has CDR1 MNHEY and CDR2 SMNVEV (reference sequence). Trimming removed 2 bases from V and 5 bases from J, with 21 bases in between. The CDR3 length is 17 residues. In DNA form, the CDR3 reads TGTGCCAGCAGTTTAATGCTCGGGCCATCTAGAGGGGAGACCCAGTACTTC. Translation gives CASSLMLGPSRGETQYF.

The gene calls are TRBV11-2 and TRBJ2-7; 7 bases match TRBD1. Trimming removed 6 bases from V and 5 bases from J; junction bases left unmatched: 10. This CDR3 contains 14 residues. CDR1 and CDR2 (germline): SGHAT, FQNNGV. In DNA form, the CDR3 reads TGTGCCAGCAGGCTAACAGGGGCGGCCCACGAGCAGTACTTC. It codes for CASRLTGAAHEQYF.

The rearrangement uses TRBV7-9 and TRBJ1-4, with no clear D. Trimming pared 5 bases from V and 7 bases from J, leaving 20 bases between. The CDR3 length is 16 residues. CDR1 is SEHNR and CDR2 is FQNEAQ in the germline V gene (reference sequence). The CDR3 bases are TGTGCCAGCAGCCCTCTTGCACTATTTTCCCGTGAAAAACTGTTTTTT. Translated: CASSPLALFSREKLFF.

V gene TRBV4-1 combines with J gene TRBJ2-7; D tentatively reads TRBD1 or TRBD2 (5 bases each). Trimming stripped 0 bases from V and 0 bases from J, with 12 bases between. Germline CDR1 is MGHRA and CDR2 is YSYEKL. The CDR3 spans 16 residues. CDR3 coding DNA: TGCGCCAGCAGCCAAGACCCGGGACGGAGCTCCTACGAGCAGTACTTC. This translates into CASSQDPGRSSYEQYF.

The rearrangement joins TRBV11-1 to TRBJ1-1; 9 nucleotides align to TRBD1. Germline CDR1 and CDR2: SGHAT and FQDESV (reference sequence). The length of the CDR3 is 14 residues. V lost 5 bases, J lost 5 bases, and 6 bases stayed unmatched. CDR3 sequence reads: CASSPGQGRTEAFF. CDR3 coding DNA: TGTGCCAGCAGCCCGGGACAGGGAAGGACTGAAGCTTTCTTT.

The CDR3 nucleotides read TGCGCCAGCAGCGTACTAGATTCCGTAGAGCAGTACTTC. This encodes CASSVLDSVEQYF. The rearrangement uses TRBV5-1 and TRBJ2-7; the D gene is possibly TRBD2 (5 bases). The CDR3 spans 13 residues. V lost 4 bases and J 7 bases, leaving 15 bases between the germline ends. In germline, CDR1 is SGHRS, CDR2 YFSETQ.

The chain links TRBV4-2 to TRBJ2-7; 11 bases are a match to TRBD1. Trimming removed 3 bases from V and 2 bases from J; junction bases left unmatched: 0. This CDR3 has 14 residues. Germline lookup yields CDR1 LGHNA and CDR2 YNFKEQ. The CDR3 loop is CASSQGQGAYEQYF. The CDR3 bases are TGTGCCAGCAGCCAGGGACAGGGGGCCTACGAGCAGTACTTC.

This clone is a singleton in its sample. V and J are TRBV11-2 and TRBJ1-4; D possibly corresponds to TRBD1 (6 bases). The CDR3 is 15 amino acids. Germline loops: CDR1 SGHAT, CDR2 FQNNGV. V lost 7 bases, J lost 8 bases, and 20 bases lay in between. The CDR3 region is CASTFSPGGLEKLFF. CDR3 bases: TGTGCCAGCACTTTTTCCCCGGGGGGGCTAGAAAAACTGTTTTTT.

The chain couples TRBV7-8 to TRBJ2-7; D uncertain. The V and J ends lost 5 bases and 3 bases respectively, with 17 bases between them. The CDR3 extends over 15 amino acids. Germline values: CDR1 SGHVS, CDR2 FQNEAQ. This CDR3 is CASSPARFLGYEQYF. The CDR3 nucleotides read TGTGCCAGCAGCCCAGCTCGGTTTCTCGGCTACGAGCAGTACTTC. Drawing the rest from reference TRBV7-8 and TRBJ2-7, the complete variable domain is GAGVSQSPRYKVAKRGQDVALRCDPISGHVSLFWYQQALGQGPEFLTYFQNEAQLDKSGLPSDRFFAERPEGSVSTLKIQRTQQEDSAVYLCASSPARFLGYEQYFGPGTRLTVT.

The chain couples TRBV28 to TRBJ1-2; D remains unclear. In germline, CDR1 is MDHEN, CDR2 SYDVKM. This CDR3 contains 11 residues. V was cut by 6 bases and J by 8 bases, with 10 bases left in between. CDR3 DNA: TGTGCCAGCAGGCTCCCGGGGGGCTACACCTTC. It encodes CASRLPGGYTF.

Here the CDR3 reads CASSTTGGFHEQYF. The CDR3 nucleotides read TGTGCCAGCAGTACGACAGGGGGCTTCCACGAGCAGTACTTC. The rearrangement joins TRBV28 to TRBJ2-7, with TRBD1 matching 10 bases. The CDR3 is 14 amino acids. Germline CDR1 and CDR2: MDHEN and SYDVKM. The trim removed 5 bases at V and 5 bases at J, leaving 6 bases unmatched. Using reference TRBV28 and TRBJ2-7 for the parts outside the CDR3, the full variable domain is DVKVTQSSRYLVKRTGEKVFLECVQDMDHENMFWYRQDPGLGLRLIYFSYDVKMKEKGDIPEGYSVSREKKERFSLILESASTNQTSMYLCASSTTGGFHEQYFGPGTRLTVT.

V gene TRBV18 combines with J gene TRBJ1-4; D gene uncertain. CDR3 length: 14 residues. The germline V gene encodes CDR1 KGHSH and CDR2 LQKENI. Trimming shortened V by 5 bases and J by 5 bases, and 12 bases separated the two germline ends. CDR3 sequence reads: CASSAGGSNEKLFF. CDR3 coding DNA: TGTGCCAGCTCAGCAGGCGGGTCGAATGAAAAACTGTTTTTT.

This rearrangement joins TRBV7-2 to TRBJ2-7; D is possibly TRBD1 or TRBD2 (5 bases each). The CDR3 sequence is 15 residues long. Germline CDR1 is SGHTA and CDR2 is FQGNSA. Trimming pared 3 bases from V and 2 bases from J, leaving 14 bases between. The CDR3 loop reads CASSFTGTITYEQYF. DNA for the CDR3: TGTGCCAGCAGCTTTACCGGGACGATAACCTACGAGCAGTACTTC.

The V and J genes are TRBV27 and TRBJ2-5; maybe TRBD1 (6 bases). The CDR3 length is 17 residues. The V end lost 2 bases, the J end lost 3 bases, and 19 bases lay between the germline ends. Germline lookup yields CDR1 MNHEY and CDR2 SMNVEV (reference sequence). The CDR3 DNA sequence: TGTGCCAGCAGTTTACTACCAAACGACAGGACCGAAGAGACCCAGTACTTC. Residues: CASSLLPNDRTEETQYF.

The chain carries TRBV9 and TRBJ2-6; D gene uncertain. The CDR3 has 16 amino acids. Looked up from germline, CDR1 is SGDLS and CDR2 is YYNGEE. Trimming took 4 bases from V and 2 from J, leaving 13 bases between them. The CDR3 region is CASSPNIRAGANVLTF. The CDR3 region has the DNA TGTGCCAGCAGCCCAAACATACGGGCTGGGGCCAACGTCCTGACTTTC.

The chain recombines TRBV6-5 with TRBJ2-7; D gene unclear. The CDR3 extends over 15 amino acids. Germline CDR1 reads MNHEY; CDR2 reads SVGAGI. The V end was cut by 0 bases, the J end by 2 bases, with 11 bases between. The CDR3 loop is CASSYSMVGTYEQYF. CDR3 DNA: TGTGCCAGCAGTTACTCGATGGTTGGTACCTACGAGCAGTACTTC.

This chain joins TRBV27 and TRBJ2-5, with 10 positions matching TRBD1. Trimming cost V 6 bases and J 1 base; bases outside gene matches: 2. The length of the CDR3 is 14 residues. Germline CDR1 and CDR2: MNHEY and SMNVEV (reference sequence). This CDR3 is CASRDRGPQETQYF. CDR3 in DNA: TGTGCCAGCAGAGACAGGGGGCCCCAAGAGACCCAGTACTTC.